This section outlines one T cell receptor (beta chain) sequence together with its context. Germline lookup yields CDR1 LNHDA and CDR2 SQIVND (reference sequence). V dropped 2 bases and J dropped 7; count of bases not matched to a gene: 4. The CDR3 contains 14 residues. The repertoire was sequenced with immunoSEQ multiplex PCR; TCRdb's copy has only in-frame clones and lacks some. The sample has over 85,000 clones; 85% to 95% are singletons. The data derive from a study of control samples from healthy donors and cancer patients. The specimen was blood. The chain joins TRBV19 to TRBJ2-1; 8 nucleotides match TRBD1. The source of this sequence is a woman aged 25 to 45 in good health. The CDR3 is CASSIRQGTNEQFF. Here the CDR3 DNA reads TGTGCCAGTAGTATAAGACAGGGGACTAATGAGCAGTTCTTC.